The 27 T cell receptor beta chains below were found in one sample sequenced in a study of PD-1 blockade in classical Hodgkin lymphoma. Time point specified: newly diagnosed, previously untreated cHL patient sample. Magnetic negative selection, applied to thawed PBMCs, was used to isolate the CD8+ T cells. The assay was immunoSEQ multiplex PCR, and TCRdb's table has in-frame clones only and misses some. The sample consists of around 23,000 clones, approximately 87% of them appearing once. The sample was CD8+ T cells from blood. These TCRs come from a human donor with classical Hodgkin lymphoma.

The V gene is TRBV7-2, the J gene TRBJ2-1; 8 bases align to TRBD2. Germline CDR1 SGHTA, CDR2 FQGNSA. After removal of 5 bases from V and 6 bases from J, the junction contained 12 bases not matched to a gene. This CDR3 has 16 residues. The CDR3 DNA reads as TGTGCCAGCAGCCCGGTAGCGGGAACCCAACCCAATGAGCAGTTCTTC. Protein sequence: CASSPVAGTQPNEQFF.

The chain is built from TRBV30 and TRBJ2-2; 11 positions match TRBD2. CDR1 is GTSNPN and CDR2 is SVGIG in the germline V gene (reference sequence). This CDR3 has 16 amino acids. Trimming cost V 2 bases and J 2 bases; bases outside gene matches: 4. The CDR3 sequence is CAWSRLAGSNTGELFF. The CDR3 nucleotides read TGTGCCTGGAGTCGACTAGCGGGAAGCAACACCGGGGAGCTGTTTTTT.

This chain uses TRBV29-1 with TRBJ2-7; possible D gene TRBD1, 5 bases. Germline lookup yields CDR1 SQVTM and CDR2 ANQGSEA. CDR3 length equals 12 residues. V was clipped by 7 bases and J by 0 bases, with 10 bases between them. CDR3 bases: TGCAGCGGGATGACAGTCTCCTACGAGCAGTACTTC. Encoded protein: CSGMTVSYEQYF.

The V and J genes are TRBV5-1 and TRBJ2-7, with D possibly being TRBD1 (5 bases). The CDR3 covers 13 residues. The germline V gene encodes CDR1 SGHRS and CDR2 YFSETQ. V dropped 4 bases and J dropped 3 bases, with 11 bases sitting between them. This chain's CDR3 is CASSRTSYYEQYF. Here the CDR3 DNA reads TGCGCCAGCAGCCGGACAAGTTACTACGAGCAGTACTTC.

Only a few counts were recorded for this clone. The chain employs TRBV7-9 and TRBJ2-3; D not resolved. Between the trimmed V and J ends, which lost 5 bases and 6 bases, there was a span of 6 bases. The CDR3 is 11 amino acids. The germline gives CDR1 SEHNR, CDR2 FQNEAQ (reference sequence). As DNA, the CDR3 is TGTGCCAGCAGCCCACTTGATACGCAGTATTTT. Translating gives CASSPLDTQYF.

The rearrangement joins TRBV9 to TRBJ1-1; no clear D gene. This CDR3 has 15 residues. Per germline, CDR1 SGDLS and CDR2 YYNGEE. The V end lost 1 base, the J end lost 1 base, and 11 bases lay between the germline ends. The CDR3: CASSVLLTGNTEAFF. As DNA, the CDR3 is TGTGCCAGCAGCGTACTTTTGACGGGGAACACTGAAGCTTTCTTT.

The chain is built from TRBV7-9 and TRBJ1-2; 8 bases agree with TRBD1. Germline-derived CDR1 and CDR2 are SEHNR and FQNEAQ (reference sequence). V lost 5 bases to trimming and J lost 3 bases; unmatched junction nucleotides: 8. This CDR3 region has 15 residues. The CDR3 sequence: CASSKDRAPDYGYTF. The CDR3 nucleotides read TGTGCCAGCAGCAAGGACAGGGCTCCCGACTATGGCTACACCTTC. Complete variable domain (other parts from reference TRBV7-9 and TRBJ1-2): DTGVSQNPRHKITKRGQNVTFRCDPISEHNRLYWYRQTLGQGPEFLTYFQNEAQLEKSRLLSDRFSAERPKGSFSTLEIQRTEQGDSAMYLCASSKDRAPDYGYTFGSGTRLTVV.

The chain combines TRBV19 with TRBJ2-7; possibly TRBD2 for D (5 bases). V shed 7 bases and J shed 6 bases, with 10 bases lying between them. CDR3 length: 11 amino acids. Germline CDR1 is LNHDA and CDR2 is SQIVND (reference sequence). The CDR3 loop reads CASKGSGEQYF. CDR3 bases: TGTGCCAGTAAGGGCAGCGGCGAGCAGTACTTC.

The chain carries TRBV7-2 and TRBJ1-1; D remains ambiguous. V was trimmed by 4 bases and J by 0 bases, leaving 12 bases between them. The CDR3 sequence is 15 residues long. In germline, CDR1 is SGHTA, CDR2 FQGNSA. The CDR3 here is CASSSTLTMNTEAFF. For the CDR3, the DNA is TGTGCCAGCAGCTCGACCTTAACTATGAACACTGAAGCTTTCTTT.

The chain's CDR3 is CASSVGGADEQYF. The CDR3 DNA is TGTGCCAGCAGTGTAGGGGGGGCGGACGAGCAGTACTTC. The V call is TRBV2, the J call TRBJ2-7, with D perhaps matching TRBD2 (7 bases). Trimming took 4 bases from V and 5 from J, leaving 12 bases between them. This CDR3 is built from 13 residues. CDR1 is SNHLY, CDR2 FYNNEI, per germline.

The rearrangement links TRBV21-1 to TRBJ1-5; the DNA was not compared with TRBD1, the D call given in the table. TRBV21-1 is an annotated pseudogene. The CDR3 is 15 residues long. The CDR3 region has the DNA TGTGCCAGCAGGTACAGGGGGCCCGTGAATCAGCCCCAGCATTTT. As protein: CASRYRGPVNQPQHF.

This clone was picked up a small number of times. V is TRBV4-1 and J is TRBJ1-2; the D is unclear. The V end lost 2 bases, the J end lost 7 bases, and 26 bases lay between the germline ends. From germline, CDR1 is MGHRA and CDR2 YSYEKL. CDR3 size: 18 residues. The CDR3, as DNA: TGCGCCAGCAGCCAAAGGTCCTGGATCGTGTCGGAGGAGAGTGGCTACACCTTC. Residues: CASSQRSWIVSEESGYTF.

Here the CDR3 reads CASSVGAGPYGYTF. The CDR3 DNA reads TGTGCCAGCAGCGTAGGGGCAGGGCCCTATGGCTACACCTTC. The chain recombines TRBV9 with TRBJ1-2; weak D call: TRBD1 (5 bases). V dropped 0 bases and J dropped 4 bases, with 10 bases sitting between them. This CDR3 comprises 14 residues. Germline V gene data show CDR1 as SGDLS and CDR2 as YYNGEE.

The gene calls are TRBV9 and TRBJ2-1; D unresolved. This CDR3 is 13 amino acids long. Germline V gives CDR1 SGDLS, CDR2 YYNGEE. Trimming left V 0 bases short and J 6 bases short, with 7 bases between. The CDR3 is CASSVDRPNEQFF. The CDR3 DNA reads as TGTGCCAGCAGCGTAGATAGGCCCAATGAGCAGTTCTTC.

The chain uses TRBV28 and TRBJ2-5, with D uncertain. V dropped 2 bases and J dropped 3 bases, with 7 bases sitting between them. The CDR3 consists of 13 residues. Germline CDR1 reads MDHEN; CDR2 reads SYDVKM. The CDR3 DNA reads TGTGCCAGCAGTTTACTTCCCAAAGAGACCCAGTACTTC. Encoded protein: CASSLLPKETQYF. The full variable domain, with the rest looked up from reference TRBV28 and TRBJ2-5, is DVKVTQSSRYLVKRTGEKVFLECVQDMDHENMFWYRQDPGLGLRLIYFSYDVKMKEKGDIPEGYSVSREKKERFSLILESASTNQTSMYLCASSLLPKETQYFGPGTRLLVL.

The rearrangement links TRBV6-5 to TRBJ2-5; TRBD1 aligns across 7 bases. The V gene's germline CDR1 is MNHEY and CDR2 SVGAGI. This CDR3 has 12 amino acids. Trimming took 5 bases from V and 4 from J; bases not matched to a gene: 1. CDR3 sequence: CASSPGGETQYF. CDR3 bases: TGTGCCAGCAGTCCAGGGGGAGAGACCCAGTACTTC.

The chain joins TRBV7-9 to TRBJ2-5; D is unresolved. The CDR3 has 15 residues. V lost 0 bases to trimming and J lost 2 bases, with 10 bases between them. Germline CDR1 is SEHNR and CDR2 is FQNEAQ (reference sequence). CDR3 amino acids: CASSLAMWLQETQYF. For the CDR3, the DNA is TGTGCCAGCAGCTTAGCGATGTGGCTGCAAGAGACCCAGTACTTC.

This clone was seen once. The genes are TRBV5-5 and TRBJ2-1, with D possibly TRBD2 on 5 matching bases. The V gene lost 4 bases and the J gene lost 0 bases, with 17 bases spanning the gap. Germline V lookup: CDR1 SGHKS, CDR2 YYEKEE (reference sequence). The CDR3 has 17 residues. The CDR3 region is CASSPFLAPSSYNEQFF. CDR3 nucleotide sequence: TGTGCCAGCAGCCCCTTTTTAGCGCCGAGCTCCTACAATGAGCAGTTCTTC.

The chain has TRBV7-9 and TRBJ2-7; possibly TRBD1 for D (5 bases). Trimming left V 5 bases short and J 4 bases short, with 15 bases between. The CDR3 totals 14 residues. Germline assignment: CDR1 SEHNR and CDR2 FQNEAQ (reference sequence). The DNA of the CDR3 is TGTGCCAGCAGCCACCCTGACAGATTATACGAGCAGTACTTC. Translated, it gives CASSHPDRLYEQYF.

Comment on this clone: Relative to the germline gene, one junction end is altered; a read error may explain this. This chain connects TRBV6-6 to TRBJ2-5, with D unclear. Germline loops: CDR1 MNHNY, CDR2 SVGAGI (reference sequence). The CDR3 has 15 amino acids. CDR3 protein: CASSYLGSGQETQYF. The DNA of the CDR3 is TGTGCCAGCAGCTACTTGGGGTCAGGACAAGAGACCCAGTACTTC.

This clone was picked up a small number of times. The chain joins TRBV4-2 to TRBJ2-7; 8 bases agree with TRBD2. V lost 0 bases, J lost 1 base, and 5 bases stayed unmatched. CDR1 and CDR2 (germline): LGHNA, YNFKEQ. The CDR3 totals 16 residues. Here the CDR3 DNA reads TGTGCCAGCAGCCAAGAAGCGACTAGCGCATCCTACGAGCAGTACTTC. As protein: CASSQEATSASYEQYF.

The chain is built from TRBV7-9 and TRBJ1-1, with D unclear. Trimming took 6 bases from V and 3 from J, leaving 8 bases between them. This CDR3 has 12 residues. Per the germline V gene, CDR1 is SEHNR and CDR2 is FQNEAQ (reference sequence). CDR3 nucleotides: TGTGCCAGCAGGCCAGCAGACACTGAAGCTTTCTTT. Protein: CASRPADTEAFF.

J is TRBJ2-1 and V is TRBV15; TRBD2 aligns across 7 bases. Germline V gene data show CDR1 as LNHNV and CDR2 as YYDKDF (reference sequence). V was clipped by 3 bases and J by 6 bases; unmatched bases: 20. The length of the CDR3 is 19 residues. The CDR3: CATSRPSGLGFSYANEQFF. CDR3 DNA: TGTGCCACCAGCAGGCCATCTGGACTAGGTTTTTCCTACGCCAATGAGCAGTTCTTC.

This chain uses TRBV27 with TRBJ2-1; the D gene is possibly TRBD2 (6 bases). This CDR3 region has 16 residues. Germline V gene sequence: CDR1 MNHEY, CDR2 SMNVEV (reference sequence). Between the trimmed V and J ends, which lost 5 bases and 4 bases, there was a span of 18 bases. This CDR3 reads CASSVRAGADYNEQFF. The CDR3, as DNA: TGTGCCAGCAGTGTCCGAGCGGGCGCAGATTACAATGAGCAGTTCTTC.

The chain recombines TRBV19 with TRBJ2-1; TRBD2 matches at 14 bases. The CDR3 covers 17 residues. Germline assignment: CDR1 LNHDA and CDR2 SQIVND (reference sequence). The junction had 13 bases not matched to a gene; V was cut back by 7 bases and J by 8 bases. The CDR3 protein is CASTSPGTSGSEYEQFF. The CDR3 DNA reads TGTGCCAGTACCTCCCCCGGGACTAGCGGGAGTGAGTATGAGCAGTTCTTC.

V and J are TRBV10-3 and TRBJ2-5; TRBD1 matches at 7 bases. Trimming took 6 bases from V and 2 from J; bases not matched to a gene: 12. Germline V gene lookup returns CDR1 ENHRY and CDR2 SYGVKD. This CDR3 region has 16 residues. CDR3 loop: CAISVARGLGQETQYF. CDR3 coding DNA: TGTGCCATCAGCGTCGCAAGGGGGCTGGGTCAAGAGACCCAGTACTTC.

The V call is TRBV13, the J call TRBJ2-1; the D call may be TRBD1 or TRBD2 (5 bases each). Trimming cost V 10 bases and J 8 bases, with 15 bases left between them. The CDR3 totals 12 residues. Germline lookup yields CDR1 PRHDT and CDR2 FYEKMQ (reference sequence). The CDR3 region is CATDPRGYEQFF. The CDR3 nucleotides are TGTGCCACAGACCCTCGGGGCTATGAGCAGTTCTTC.